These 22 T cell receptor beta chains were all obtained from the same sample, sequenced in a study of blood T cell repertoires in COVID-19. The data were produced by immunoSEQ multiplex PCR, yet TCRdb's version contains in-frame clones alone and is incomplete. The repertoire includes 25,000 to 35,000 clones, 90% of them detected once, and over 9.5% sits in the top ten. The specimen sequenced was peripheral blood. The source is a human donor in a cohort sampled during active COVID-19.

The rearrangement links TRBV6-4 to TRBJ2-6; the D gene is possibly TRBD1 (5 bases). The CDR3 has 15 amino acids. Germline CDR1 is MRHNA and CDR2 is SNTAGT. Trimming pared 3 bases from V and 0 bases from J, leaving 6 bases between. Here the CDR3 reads CASSEDSSGANVLTF. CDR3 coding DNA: TGTGCCAGCAGTGAAGACAGCTCTGGGGCCAACGTCCTGACTTTC.

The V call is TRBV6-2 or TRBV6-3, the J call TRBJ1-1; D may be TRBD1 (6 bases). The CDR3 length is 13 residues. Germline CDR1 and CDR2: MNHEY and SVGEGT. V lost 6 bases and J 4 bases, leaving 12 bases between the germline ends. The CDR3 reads CASSRGGVTEAFF. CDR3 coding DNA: TGTGCCAGCAGCCGAGGGGGGGTCACTGAAGCTTTCTTT.

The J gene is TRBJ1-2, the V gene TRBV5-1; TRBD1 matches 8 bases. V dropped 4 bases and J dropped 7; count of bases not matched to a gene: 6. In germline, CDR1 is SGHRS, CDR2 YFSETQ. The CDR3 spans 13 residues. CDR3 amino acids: CASSSETGGGYTF. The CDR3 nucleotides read TGCGCCAGCAGCAGCGAAACAGGGGGTGGCTACACCTTC.

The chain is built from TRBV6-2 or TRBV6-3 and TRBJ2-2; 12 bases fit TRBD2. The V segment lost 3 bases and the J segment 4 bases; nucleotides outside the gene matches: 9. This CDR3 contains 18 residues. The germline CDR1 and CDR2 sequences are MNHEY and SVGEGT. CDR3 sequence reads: CASSYGLAGRGRTGELFF. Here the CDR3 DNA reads TGTGCCAGCAGTTATGGACTAGCGGGACGGGGCCGCACCGGGGAGCTGTTTTTT.

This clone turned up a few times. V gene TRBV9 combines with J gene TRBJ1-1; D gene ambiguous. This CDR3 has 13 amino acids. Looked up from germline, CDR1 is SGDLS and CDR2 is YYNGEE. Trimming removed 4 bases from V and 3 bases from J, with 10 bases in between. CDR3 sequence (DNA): TGTGCCAGCAGCTACGGAGTTCACACTGAAGCTTTCTTT. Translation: CASSYGVHTEAFF.

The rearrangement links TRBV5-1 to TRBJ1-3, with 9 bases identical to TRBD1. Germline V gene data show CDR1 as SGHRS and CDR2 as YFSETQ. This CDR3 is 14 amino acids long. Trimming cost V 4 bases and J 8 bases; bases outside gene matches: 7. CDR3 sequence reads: CASSLGTGTDTIYF. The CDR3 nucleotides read TGCGCCAGCAGCCTAGGGACAGGGACGGACACCATATATTTT.

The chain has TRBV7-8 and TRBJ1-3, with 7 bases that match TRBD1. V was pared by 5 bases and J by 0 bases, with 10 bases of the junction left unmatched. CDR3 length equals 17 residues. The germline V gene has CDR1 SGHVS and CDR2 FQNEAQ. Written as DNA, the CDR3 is TGTGCCAGCAGCGATCAGGGACAGATGATCTCTGGAAACACCATATATTTT. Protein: CASSDQGQMISGNTIYF. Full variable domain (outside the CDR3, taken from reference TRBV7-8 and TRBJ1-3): GAGVSQSPRYKVAKRGQDVALRCDPISGHVSLFWYQQALGQGPEFLTYFQNEAQLDKSGLPSDRFFAERPEGSVSTLKIQRTQQEDSAVYLCASSDQGQMISGNTIYFGEGSWLTVV.

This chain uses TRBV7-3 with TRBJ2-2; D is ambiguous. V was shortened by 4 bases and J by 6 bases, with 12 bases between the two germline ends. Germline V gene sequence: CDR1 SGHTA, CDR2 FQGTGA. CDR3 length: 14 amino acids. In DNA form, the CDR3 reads TGTGCCAGCAGCTCCCAACCGGGTCCCGGGGAGCTGTTTTTT. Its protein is CASSSQPGPGELFF.

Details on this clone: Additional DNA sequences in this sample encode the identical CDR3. The CDR3 region has the DNA TGTGCCAGCAGCTTGGCGGGAGCGACCTACGAGCAGTACTTC. As protein: CASSLAGATYEQYF. The chain employs TRBV5-5 and TRBJ2-7, with D maybe TRBD2 (6 bases). Between the trimmed V and J ends, which lost 0 bases and 2 bases, there was a span of 9 bases. Germline-derived CDR1 and CDR2 are SGHKS and YYEKEE (reference sequence). CDR3 size: 14 residues.

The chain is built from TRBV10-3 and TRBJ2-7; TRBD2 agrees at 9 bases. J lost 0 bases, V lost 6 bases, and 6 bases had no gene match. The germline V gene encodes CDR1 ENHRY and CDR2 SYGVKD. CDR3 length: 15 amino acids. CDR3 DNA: TGTGCCATCAGATTAGAGACTAGCGGCTCCTACGAGCAGTACTTC. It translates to CAIRLETSGSYEQYF.

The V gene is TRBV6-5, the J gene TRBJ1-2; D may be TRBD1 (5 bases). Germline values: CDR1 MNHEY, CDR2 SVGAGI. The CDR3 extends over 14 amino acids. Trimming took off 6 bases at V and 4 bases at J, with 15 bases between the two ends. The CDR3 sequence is CASSPAGDPYGYTF. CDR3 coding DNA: TGTGCCAGCAGCCCCGCGGGGGACCCCTATGGCTACACCTTC.

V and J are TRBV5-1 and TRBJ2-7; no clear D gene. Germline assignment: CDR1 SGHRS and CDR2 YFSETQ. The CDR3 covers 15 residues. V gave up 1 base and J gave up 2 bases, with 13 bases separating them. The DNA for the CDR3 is TGCGCCAGCAGCTTGCGTCAGGATGCCCCCTACGAGCAGTACTTC. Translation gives CASSLRQDAPYEQYF.

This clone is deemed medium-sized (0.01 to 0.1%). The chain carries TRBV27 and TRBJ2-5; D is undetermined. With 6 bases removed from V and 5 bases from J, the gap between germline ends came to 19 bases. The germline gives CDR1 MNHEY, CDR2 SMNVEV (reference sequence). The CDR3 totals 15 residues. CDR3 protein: CASSSRHPSGETQYF. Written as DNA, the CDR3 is TGTGCCAGCAGCTCGCGACACCCGAGTGGGGAGACCCAGTACTTC.

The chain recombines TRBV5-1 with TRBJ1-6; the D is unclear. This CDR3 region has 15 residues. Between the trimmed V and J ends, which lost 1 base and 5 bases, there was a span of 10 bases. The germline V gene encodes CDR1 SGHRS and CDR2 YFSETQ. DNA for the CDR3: TGCGCCAGCAGCTTGAGTACCGCGAATAATTCACCCCTCCACTTT. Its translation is CASSLSTANNSPLHF.

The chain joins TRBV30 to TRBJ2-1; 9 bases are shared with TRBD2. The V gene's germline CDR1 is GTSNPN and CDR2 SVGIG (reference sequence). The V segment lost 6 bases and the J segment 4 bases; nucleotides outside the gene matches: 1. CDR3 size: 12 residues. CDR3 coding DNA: TGTGCCTGTCTAGCGGGATACAATGAGCAGTTCTTC. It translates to CACLAGYNEQFF.

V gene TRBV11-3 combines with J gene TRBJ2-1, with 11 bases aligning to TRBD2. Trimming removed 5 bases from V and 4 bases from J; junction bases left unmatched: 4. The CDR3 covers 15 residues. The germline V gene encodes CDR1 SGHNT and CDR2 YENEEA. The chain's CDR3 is CASSPGTSGYNEQFF. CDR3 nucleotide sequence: TGTGCCAGCAGCCCCGGGACTAGCGGATACAATGAGCAGTTCTTC.

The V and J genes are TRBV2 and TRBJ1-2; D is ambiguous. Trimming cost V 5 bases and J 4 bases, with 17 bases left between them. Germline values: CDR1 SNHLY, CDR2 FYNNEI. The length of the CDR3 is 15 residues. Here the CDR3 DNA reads TGTGCCAGCAGTACTCGGTCGTCCCACCTCTATGGCTACACCTTC. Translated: CASSTRSSHLYGYTF.

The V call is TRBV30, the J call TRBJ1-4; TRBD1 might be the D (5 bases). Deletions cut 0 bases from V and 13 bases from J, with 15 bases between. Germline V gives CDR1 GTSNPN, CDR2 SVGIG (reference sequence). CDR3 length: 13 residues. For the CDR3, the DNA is TGTGCCTGGAGTGTACTAAGGCAGGGAGGACTGTTTTTT. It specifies CAWSVLRQGGLFF.

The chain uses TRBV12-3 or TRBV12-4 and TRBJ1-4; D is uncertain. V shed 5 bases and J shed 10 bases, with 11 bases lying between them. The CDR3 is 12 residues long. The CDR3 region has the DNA TGTGCCAGCAGTGTTCAACGGGGAAAACTGTTTTTT. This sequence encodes CASSVQRGKLFF.

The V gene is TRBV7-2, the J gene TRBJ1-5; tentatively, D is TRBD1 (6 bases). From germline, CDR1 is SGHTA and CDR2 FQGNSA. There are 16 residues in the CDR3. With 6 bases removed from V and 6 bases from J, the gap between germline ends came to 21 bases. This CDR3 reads CASSLGGQGGSQPQHF. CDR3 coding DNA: TGTGCCAGCAGTCTAGGGGGGCAGGGAGGGAGTCAGCCCCAGCATTTT.

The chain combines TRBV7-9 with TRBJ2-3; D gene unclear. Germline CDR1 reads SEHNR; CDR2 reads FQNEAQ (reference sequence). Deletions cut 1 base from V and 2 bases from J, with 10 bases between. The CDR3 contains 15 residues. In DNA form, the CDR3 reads TGTGCCAGCAGCTTAGGCGCCACCCCCACAGATACGCAGTATTTT. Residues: CASSLGATPTDTQYF.

The CDR3 region has the DNA TGTGCCAGCAGCCGTGACAGGGGGCAAGAGACCCAGTACTTC. It is translated as CASSRDRGQETQYF. The rearrangement uses TRBV11-2 and TRBJ2-5, with 9 positions matching TRBD1. Germline V gene data show CDR1 as SGHAT and CDR2 as FQNNGV. This CDR3 is built from 14 residues. Trimming at V came to 5 bases and at J to 2 bases, leaving 3 bases not matched to a gene.